The 29 T cell receptor beta chains in this list originate from one sample, sequenced in a study of CXCR3-negative and CXCR3-positive naive CD8 T cells. The libraries of TRB cDNA were constructed through 5' RACE using UMI labels. For each CDR3 protein, TCRdb gives one entry from its re-call of the 5' RACE reads, without DNA. The sample totals roughly 110,000 distinct CDR3 sequences. Their antigens are not known. Points from the study as a whole: Greater hydrophobicity was found in TRB CDR3s of CXCR3-positive naive cells than of CXCR3-negative naive cells.

The sequencing sample was made of naive CXCR3+ CD8+ T cells from blood. Subset of the sample: CD45RO-CCR7+CD27+CD95- naive CD8+ T cells expressing CXCR3 (TNR3+). All receptors come from a human donor in good health. Some clones in this sample may be carry-over from other donors' samples.

The V and J genes are TRBV29-1 and TRBJ2-3; TCRdb proposes TRBD1, but this gene call is untestable without DNA. The CDR3 runs to 11 residues. In germline, CDR1 is SQVTM, CDR2 ANQGSEA. This chain's CDR3 is CSETGTDTQYF.

This sequence joins TRBV18 and TRBJ2-3; there is no DNA to check the TCRdb D call of TRBD1. The length of the CDR3 is 18 residues. Germline V gene data show CDR1 as KGHSH and CDR2 as LQKENI. CDR3 loop: CASYLPEPTGPSADTQYF.

The genes are TRBV12-3 or TRBV12-4 and TRBJ1-2; there is no DNA to check the TCRdb D call of TRBD1. The CDR3 contains 13 residues. The CDR3 sequence is CASSNGGPYGYTF.

This chain connects TRBV27 to TRBJ1-5. Germline CDR1 MNHEY, CDR2 SMNVEV (reference sequence). CDR3 length: 12 amino acids. CDR3 protein: CASSQSNQPQHF.

The chain uses TRBV25-1 and TRBJ2-3. The CDR3 spans 14 residues. Germline-derived CDR1 and CDR2 are MGHDK and SYGVNS. The CDR3 is CASSVYDSTDTQYF.

This chain connects TRBV6-5 to TRBJ1-1; TCRdb's D gene call, TRBD1, goes unchecked for lack of DNA. From germline, CDR1 is MNHEY and CDR2 SVGAGI. The CDR3 length is 15 residues. This chain's CDR3 is CASSTGQGRNTEAFF.

V is TRBV29-1 and J is TRBJ2-2. The CDR3 is 14 residues long. From germline, CDR1 is SQVTM and CDR2 ANQGSEA. CDR3 sequence: CSVVTEKNTGELFF.

This rearrangement joins TRBV6-5 to TRBJ1-1; TCRdb designates TRBD1, a call that cannot be tested without DNA. The CDR3 is made up of 15 amino acids. The V gene's germline CDR1 is MNHEY and CDR2 SVGAGI. This CDR3 reads CASSSDREGITEAFF.

This chain connects TRBV5-1 to TRBJ2-1; TCRdb proposes TRBD1, but this gene call is untestable without DNA. Germline V gives CDR1 SGHRS, CDR2 YFSETQ. The CDR3 consists of 15 residues. CDR3: CASSNTGGAQDEQFF.

The chain uses TRBV4-3 and TRBJ2-2; the D call of TRBD1 rests on TCRdb alone, since no DNA is present to check it. Per the germline V gene, CDR1 is LGHNA and CDR2 is YSLEER. The CDR3 is 14 residues long. The CDR3: CASSQVGDTRELFF.

The genes are TRBV5-1 and TRBJ2-6; absent DNA, TCRdb's TRBD1 call cannot be checked. The CDR3 is 18 amino acids. Germline V gives CDR1 SGHRS, CDR2 YFSETQ. The CDR3 is CASSLDRDGSSGANVLTF.

The rearrangement links TRBV7-9 to TRBJ2-3; there is no DNA to check the TCRdb D call of TRBD1. CDR3 length equals 13 residues. Germline CDR1 is SEHNR and CDR2 is FQNEAQ (reference sequence). The CDR3: CASSPTVTDTQYF. Together with reference TRBV7-9 and TRBJ2-3, the CDR3 gives the full variable domain: DTGVSQNPRHKITKRGQNVTFRCDPISEHNRLYWYRQTLGQGPEFLTYFQNEAQLEKSRLLSDRFSAERPKGSFSTLEIQRTEQGDSAMYLCASSPTVTDTQYFGPGTRLTVL.

The chain's CDR3 is CASSLGAGVSAFF. The chain links TRBV5-6 to TRBJ1-1; checking the TCRdb D call of TRBD1 is not possible without DNA. Germline lookup yields CDR1 SGHDT and CDR2 YYEEEE. The CDR3 runs 13 residues.

V gene TRBV6-2 or TRBV6-3 combines with J gene TRBJ1-2; the TCRdb D gene call, TRBD1, has no DNA to confirm it. The V gene's germline CDR1 is MNHEY and CDR2 SVGEGT. CDR3 length: 13 amino acids. Here the CDR3 reads CASSTDRDYGYTF.

This rearrangement joins TRBV12-3 or TRBV12-4 to TRBJ1-2; TCRdb calls TRBD1, which cannot be checked without DNA. This CDR3 comprises 11 residues. CDR3 sequence reads: CASSGPGGYTF.

The chain has TRBV5-1 and TRBJ2-1. Germline V gene data show CDR1 as SGHRS and CDR2 as YFSETQ. CDR3 length: 13 residues. CDR3 in amino acids: CASSPPNGNERFF.

This chain joins TRBV7-2 and TRBJ2-5; checking the TCRdb D call of TRBD2 is not possible without DNA. The CDR3 runs 15 residues. The germline gives CDR1 SGHTA, CDR2 FQGNSA. The CDR3 sequence is CASSLASGRGETQYF.

The CDR3 sequence is CSVADFTDTQYF. The gene calls are TRBV29-1 and TRBJ2-3. Germline CDR1 is SQVTM and CDR2 is ANQGSEA. The CDR3 totals 12 residues.

The V gene is TRBV12-3 or TRBV12-4, the J gene TRBJ1-1. This CDR3 has 13 residues. The CDR3 spells CASSFQWNTEAFF.

This chain links TRBV13 with TRBJ2-3; lacking DNA, the TRBD1 call made by TCRdb goes unchecked. Per the germline V gene, CDR1 is PRHDT and CDR2 is FYEKMQ (reference sequence). This CDR3 region has 14 residues. The CDR3 sequence: CASSEDRRADTQYF.

The chain carries TRBV29-1 and TRBJ2-4; the D call of TRBD1 rests on TCRdb alone, since no DNA is present to check it. This CDR3 spans 16 amino acids. Germline loops: CDR1 SQVTM, CDR2 ANQGSEA. The chain's CDR3 is CSASLFPRDRDPIQYF.

The J gene is TRBJ1-2, the V gene TRBV12-3 or TRBV12-4; absent DNA, TCRdb's TRBD1 call cannot be checked. This CDR3 spans 16 amino acids. The CDR3 loop reads CASGQGQGAASYGYTF.

This chain connects TRBV7-9 to TRBJ1-1; no DNA is available, so the TRBD1 call from TCRdb remains unchecked. The CDR3 spans 15 residues. Germline-derived CDR1 and CDR2 are SEHNR and FQNEAQ (reference sequence). CDR3 amino acids: CASSEGEGLNTEAFF.

The V and J genes are TRBV7-9 and TRBJ2-1; lacking DNA, the TRBD1 call made by TCRdb goes unchecked. This CDR3 is built from 14 residues. The germline V gene has CDR1 SEHNR and CDR2 FQNEAQ (reference sequence). This CDR3 reads CASTPIGQVDEQFF.

The rearrangement joins TRBV10-2 to TRBJ2-1. Per germline, CDR1 WSHSY and CDR2 SAAADI. This CDR3 region has 13 residues. Here the CDR3 reads CASRLGLYNEQFF.

The V and J genes are TRBV7-9 and TRBJ2-5; TCRdb's assignment of TRBD2 cannot be checked, as there is no DNA. CDR3 length equals 16 residues. The germline V gene encodes CDR1 SEHNR and CDR2 FQNEAQ (reference sequence). The CDR3 here is CASSKPDSRLRETQYF.

J is TRBJ2-3 and V is TRBV11-2; TCRdb's D gene call, TRBD2, goes unchecked for lack of DNA. The CDR3 contains 13 residues. Germline CDR1 SGHAT, CDR2 FQNNGV. This CDR3 is CASRGTKTDTQYF.

The V and J genes are TRBV25-1 and TRBJ2-1; there is no DNA to check the TCRdb D call of TRBD1. Germline-derived CDR1 and CDR2 are MGHDK and SYGVNS. This CDR3 has 20 amino acids. The CDR3 is CASSEYSLGILRGAYNEQFF.

The chain combines TRBV12-3 or TRBV12-4 with TRBJ1-3; lacking DNA, the TRBD1 call made by TCRdb goes unchecked. This CDR3 spans 14 amino acids. The CDR3 is CASSYYREPNTVYF.